This T cell receptor (beta chain) is drawn from a study of CD4 T cells in relation to SARS-CoV-2 and coronaviruses. The overall study: Crossreactive spike epitopes shared across donors were mapped to their HLA restriction. Points from the study as a whole: The cross-reactivity analysis covered only spike protein, not other viral proteins.

Concerning this clone itself: The target antigen is unknown.

The table came from immunoSEQ multiplex PCR; TCRdb's copy has only in-frame clones and leaves some out. This repertoire shows about 65,000 clones, over 80% found once; its top ten account for 1.6%. The unexposed donors gave CD4+ T cells in about 2010-2019, prior to COVID-19. CD4 enrichment then naive enrichment separated naive from memory CD4+ cells. The CDR3 length is 17 residues. V lost 3 bases to trimming and J lost 8 bases; unmatched junction nucleotides: 15. The germline CDR1 and CDR2 sequences are KGHSH and LQKENI. This rearrangement joins TRBV18 to TRBJ2-1; TRBD1 matches at 8 bases. The sample consisted of memory CD4+ T cells from PBMCs. The TCR comes from a human donor in good health. CDR3 region: CASSPPDRAGGWDEQFF. In DNA form, the CDR3 reads TGTGCCAGCTCACCCCCGGACAGGGCTGGCGGTTGGGATGAGCAGTTCTTC.